A selection of T cell receptor beta chains follows, all from one sample in a study of blood T cells in healthy people across ages. TCRdb processed the 5' RACE reads anew with MiXCR; each CDR3 protein has one entry. The top ten clones hold 5.5% to 8% of a sample with about 1,400,000 distinct CDR3 sequences, approximately 63% of them seen once. The sample comprised blood. Source of these receptors: a man aged 18 to 30 in good health. CDR3s include the opening cysteine and the closing phenylalanine or tryptophan. Each record gives: V gene, clone size, D gene, J gene, CDR3 DNA, CDR3 protein. D genes are given only for firm matches. Clone size is stated in some rows and not others, as once, few, many or a class when expanded.

TRBV7-2	many	TRBD1	TRBJ1-2	TGTGCCAGCAGCTTGAGGGGGCTGAACTATGGCTACACCTTC	CASSLRGLNYGYTF
TRBV6-5	-	TRBD2	TRBJ2-1	TGTGCCAGCAGTTCAAGACTAGCGGGAGGCTATGAGCAGTTCTTC	CASSSRLAGGYEQFF
TRBV7-2	few	TRBD2	TRBJ2-1	TGTGCCAGCAGTGGGGGAGGGACTAGCAAAAGGAATGAGCAGTTCTTC	CASSGGGTSKRNEQFF
TRBV4-3	-	-	TRBJ2-2	TGCGCCAGCAGCCAAGAGCCCAGGGTTGACACCGGGGAGCTGTTTTTT	CASSQEPRVDTGELFF
TRBV2	few	-	TRBJ1-2	TGTGCCAGCAGAGGGACCCTGGGGTACTATGGCTACACCTTC	CASRGTLGYYGYTF
TRBV20-1	-	-	TRBJ2-5	TGCAGTGCTAGGAGGGGCCGGGTCGGCAAAGAGACCCAGTACTTC	CSARRGRVGKETQYF
TRBV12-3/TRBV12-4	-	-	TRBJ2-7	TGTGCCAGCAGTTTAGCGAAGGCGGGCGAGCAGTACTTC	CASSLAKAGEQYF
TRBV27	-	-	TRBJ1-2	TGTGCCAGCAGCCTCAAGACAGGTCCAACGGCGGATGGCTACACCTTC	CASSLKTGPTADGYTF
TRBV7-9	few	-	TRBJ2-5	TGTGCCAGCAGCTCCGGACCTCAGGGTCACCAAGAGACCCAGTACTTC	CASSSGPQGHQETQYF
TRBV7-2	once	-	TRBJ2-7	TGTGCCAGCAGCTTTTCTAGACCCTCCCTTGGCTCCTACGAGCAGTACTTC	CASSFSRPSLGSYEQYF
TRBV6-1	-	-	TRBJ2-3	TGTGCCAGCAGTGTATCCAGCGGAGGCACAGATACGCAGTATTTT	CASSVSSGGTDTQYF
TRBV12-3/TRBV12-4	few	-	TRBJ2-5	TGTGCCAGCAGACCGACGGACCAAGAGACCCAGTACTTC	CASRPTDQETQYF
TRBV12-3/TRBV12-4	-	-	TRBJ1-2	TGTGCCAGCATGGGGCAGGCCGACTATGGCTACACCTTC	CASMGQADYGYTF
TRBV20-1	few	TRBD2	TRBJ2-7	TGCAGTGCCGAATTGGGACTAGCGCTTAACTACGAGCAGTACTTC	CSAELGLALNYEQYF
TRBV10-2	-	-	TRBJ2-7	TGCGCCAGCAGAGGGGCGTGGGACACTCCCTACGAGCAGTACTTC	CASRGAWDTPYEQYF
TRBV29-1	-	-	TRBJ2-1	TGCAGCGTTGAATGGCAGGATGCTTACAATGAGCAGTTCTTC	CSVEWQDAYNEQFF
TRBV6-6	-	-	TRBJ1-6	TGTGCCAGCACCTCTACGGGTGAGGCTAATTCACCCCTCCACTTT	CASTSTGEANSPLHF
TRBV11-2	-	-	TRBJ2-7	TGTGCCAGCAGCCTCCATGGGGGAGCGAGGTTTACCTACGAGCAGTACTTC	CASSLHGGARFTYEQYF
TRBV29-1	few	-	TRBJ1-1	TGCAGCGTTACCGACACTTTGAACACTGAAGCTTTCTTT	CSVTDTLNTEAFF
TRBV5-5	-	TRBD1	TRBJ2-5	TGTGCCAGCAGCTTGGCAGGGGACAGGGTTCTCCAAGAGACCCAGTACTTC	CASSLAGDRVLQETQYF
TRBV20-1	-	-	TRBJ2-3	TGCAGTGCACCCTATACAGGACTGGCAGATACGCAGTATTTT	CSAPYTGLADTQYF
TRBV6-5	-	TRBD2	TRBJ2-3	TGTGCCAGCAGCAGGGCTAGCGGCTCTAGCACAGATACGCAGTATTTT	CASSRASGSSTDTQYF